These T cell receptor beta chains were read from a single sample in a study of early T cells in non-severe SARS-CoV-2 infection. TCRdb fed the 5' RACE reads into MiXCR, producing one record per CDR3 protein. The profile covers 35,000 to 40,000 distinct CDR3 sequences, with 3.5% to 4% appearing a single time and more than 8.5% taken by the ten largest. Sequencing was done on a sample of whole blood. The receptors originated from an adult who was a healthcare worker with PCR-confirmed SARS-CoV-2 infection or an uninfected control (not recorded which). Both conserved end residues are part of each CDR3. The D gene is left open where the match is weak. Only some rows state a clone size, as once, few, many or a class for expanded clones.

D: -; J: TRBJ2-1; size: -; V: TRBV28; DNA: TGTGCCAGCAGCGATAATTCCTACAATGAGCAGTTCTTC; CDR3: CASSDNSYNEQFF
D: -; J: TRBJ2-5; size: many; V: TRBV6-2/TRBV6-3; DNA: TGTGCCAGCACCACGCGGTGGGCAGGGGAGACCCAGTACTTC; CDR3: CASTTRWAGETQYF
D: TRBD1; J: TRBJ2-1; size: many; V: TRBV28; DNA: TGTGCCAGCAGGGGGACAGGGGGCAAGAATGAGCAGTTCTTC; CDR3: CASRGTGGKNEQFF
D: TRBD1; J: TRBJ1-5; size: many; V: TRBV7-8; DNA: TGTGCCAGCAGCCACGGACAGGGGGCTTATAGCAATCAGCCCCAGCATTTT; CDR3: CASSHGQGAYSNQPQHF
D: -; J: TRBJ1-3; size: many; V: TRBV6-2/TRBV6-3; DNA: TGTGCCAGCAGTTTCGATGGTAGGACTGGAAACACCATATATTTT; CDR3: CASSFDGRTGNTIYF
D: TRBD1; J: TRBJ1-1; size: few; V: TRBV18; DNA: TGTGCCAGCTCACCACCGACAGGGACGGGTGAAGCTTTCTTT; CDR3: CASSPPTGTGEAFF
D: TRBD2; J: TRBJ2-7; size: many; V: TRBV7-9; DNA: TGTGCCAGCAGCGGAGGACTAGCGGGAGGGGCCTACGAGCAGTACTTC; CDR3: CASSGGLAGGAYEQYF
D: -; J: TRBJ2-2; size: -; V: TRBV7-2; DNA: TGTGCCAGCAGCTTAGGGTATTCGAACACCGGGGAGCTGTTTTTT; CDR3: CASSLGYSNTGELFF
D: -; J: TRBJ2-2; size: few; V: TRBV29-1; DNA: TGCAGCGGTAGCGTGACCGGGGAGCTGTTTTTT; CDR3: CSGSVTGELFF
D: -; J: TRBJ2-4; size: few; V: TRBV2; DNA: TGTGTCAGCAGTGAAGCCCAGACGGCTGCCAAAAACATTCAGTACTTC; CDR3: CVSSEAQTAAKNIQYF
D: TRBD2; J: TRBJ2-3; size: medium-sized; V: TRBV20-1; DNA: TGCAGTGCTAGAGATACCGGCCTAGCGGATCTCACAGATACGCAGTATTTT; CDR3: CSARDTGLADLTDTQYF
D: -; J: TRBJ2-2; size: few; V: TRBV7-3; DNA: TGTGCCAGCAGCCAGACGACAGCCGCGAACACCGGGGAGCTGTTTTTT; CDR3: CASSQTTAANTGELFF
D: -; J: TRBJ2-1; size: many; V: TRBV24-1; DNA: TGTGCCACCAGTGATCCGACCCCCGGGGCCGGAGGGTCCTACAATGAGCAGTTCTTC; CDR3: CATSDPTPGAGGSYNEQFF
D: TRBD2; J: TRBJ2-1; size: many; V: TRBV29-1; DNA: TGCAGCGTTGAAGTAGGGCTAGCGGGAGAAAGGTCCTACAATGAGCAGTTCTTC; CDR3: CSVEVGLAGERSYNEQFF
D: -; J: TRBJ2-5; size: few; V: TRBV5-6; DNA: TGTGCCAGCAGCTTGTACGGCGGGCAAGAGACCCAGTACTTC; CDR3: CASSLYGGQETQYF
D: -; J: TRBJ1-5; size: many; V: TRBV24-1; DNA: TGTGCCACCAGTGACTCGGGGGCCCCCGCCAATCAGCCCCAGCATTTT; CDR3: CATSDSGAPANQPQHF
D: TRBD2; J: TRBJ2-5; size: many; V: TRBV29-1; DNA: TGCAGCGTTGTCGGGCGGGAGGCGGGCGAGACCCAGTACTTC; CDR3: CSVVGREAGETQYF
D: -; J: TRBJ1-1; size: medium-sized; V: TRBV4-3; DNA: TGCGCCAGCAGCCAAGATAGAGGGGATAGCACTGAAGCTTTCTTT; CDR3: CASSQDRGDSTEAFF
D: -; J: TRBJ1-5; size: many; V: TRBV6-2/TRBV6-3; DNA: TGTGCCAGCAGTCCTACAGGCATAGACGGGACACCGCATCAGCCCCAGCATTTT; CDR3: CASSPTGIDGTPHQPQHF
D: -; J: TRBJ1-1; size: many; V: TRBV19; DNA: TGTGCCAGTCTGGACTCGGCAATGAACACTGAAGCTTTCTTT; CDR3: CASLDSAMNTEAFF
D: TRBD1; J: TRBJ1-2; size: many; V: TRBV20-1; DNA: TGCAGTGCTAGAGGGGAAACAGGGGAAGGTGGCTACACCTTC; CDR3: CSARGETGEGGYTF
D: TRBD1; J: TRBJ1-1; size: many; V: TRBV28; DNA: TGTGCCAGCAGTGGACAGGGGAACACTGAAGCTTTCTTT; CDR3: CASSGQGNTEAFF
D: -; J: TRBJ2-3; size: many; V: TRBV12-3/TRBV12-4; DNA: TGTGCCAGCAGTTTGGGGGGCGGGCCAGATACGCAGTATTTT; CDR3: CASSLGGGPDTQYF
D: TRBD2; J: TRBJ2-5; size: many; V: TRBV14; DNA: TGTGCCAGCAGCCGGGCTAGCGGGATACAAGAGACCCAGTACTTC; CDR3: CASSRASGIQETQYF
D: TRBD1; J: TRBJ1-4; size: -; V: TRBV9; DNA: TGTGCCAGCAAGGGACAGAATAATGAAAAACTGTTTTTT; CDR3: CASKGQNNEKLFF
D: -; J: TRBJ2-2; size: many; V: TRBV28; DNA: TGTGCCAGCAGTTTAAAATGGGAGCTGTTTTTT; CDR3: CASSLKWELFF
D: -; J: TRBJ2-5; size: few; V: TRBV20-1; DNA: TGCAGTGCTATTTTTACCGGTAAAGGAGAGACCCAGTACTTC; CDR3: CSAIFTGKGETQYF
D: -; J: TRBJ2-1; size: -; V: TRBV18; DNA: TGTGCCAGCTCACCCAAACAGGAGGTCCATGAGCAGTTCTTC; CDR3: CASSPKQEVHEQFF
D: -; J: TRBJ1-2; size: -; V: TRBV12-3/TRBV12-4; DNA: TGTGCCAGCAGTTTTGAGGGCCGTGGCTACACCTTC; CDR3: CASSFEGRGYTF
D: TRBD1; J: TRBJ2-4; size: few; V: TRBV12-3/TRBV12-4; DNA: TGTGCCAGCAGTATCCGACAGGGGATAGCCAAAAACATTCAGTACTTC; CDR3: CASSIRQGIAKNIQYF
D: TRBD2; J: TRBJ2-1; size: many; V: TRBV7-3; DNA: TGTGCCAGCAGCCCCTCCGGGACTAGCGGCGACAATGAGCAGTTCTTC; CDR3: CASSPSGTSGDNEQFF
D: -; J: TRBJ2-7; size: many; V: TRBV5-1; DNA: TGCGCCAGCAGCTTGGCAGGGACCCACTACGAGCAGTACTTC; CDR3: CASSLAGTHYEQYF
D: TRBD1; J: TRBJ1-6; size: many; V: TRBV20-1; DNA: TGCAGTGCTAGCGGGACAGAAAATTCACCCCTCCACTTT; CDR3: CSASGTENSPLHF
D: -; J: TRBJ2-3; size: many; V: TRBV10-3; DNA: TGTGCCACCACTAGCACAGATACGCAGTATTTT; CDR3: CATTSTDTQYF
D: -; J: TRBJ1-5; size: many; V: TRBV6-6; DNA: TGTGTCAGCAGTTACTCGAAGGGGGGAAATCAGCCCCAGCATTTT; CDR3: CVSSYSKGGNQPQHF
D: -; J: TRBJ2-7; size: many; V: TRBV5-1; DNA: TGCGCCAGCAGCTCGGCCCATCAGGGTTTGTCCTACGAGCAGTACTTC; CDR3: CASSSAHQGLSYEQYF
D: TRBD1; J: TRBJ2-7; size: many; V: TRBV5-1; DNA: TGCGCCAGCAGCCCAAGGACAGGGGACCTGGCGGAGCAGTACTTC; CDR3: CASSPRTGDLAEQYF
D: -; J: TRBJ1-1; size: many; V: TRBV7-2; DNA: TGTGCCAGCAGCTTATCAAGGACGATGAACACTGAAGCTTTCTTT; CDR3: CASSLSRTMNTEAFF
D: -; J: TRBJ2-4; size: few; V: TRBV29-1; DNA: TGCAGCGTCGGGGCGTTGGAAGACATTCAGTACTTC; CDR3: CSVGALEDIQYF
D: -; J: TRBJ2-7; size: large; V: TRBV7-6; DNA: TGTGCCAGCAGCCCCCGCGGGGGCTATACCTACGAGCAGTACTTC; CDR3: CASSPRGGYTYEQYF
D: -; J: TRBJ2-1; size: many; V: TRBV7-9; DNA: TGTGCCAGCAGCCGAAAGAGCGGGCTCTACAATGAGCAGTTCTTC; CDR3: CASSRKSGLYNEQFF
D: -; J: TRBJ2-1; size: many; V: TRBV2; DNA: TGTGCCAGCAGTGAAGCGGACAGGTTCTTC; CDR3: CASSEADRFF
D: TRBD1; J: TRBJ2-7; size: many; V: TRBV28; DNA: TGTGCCAGCAGGGGGACAGGGGGCGCGAACGAGCAGTACTTC; CDR3: CASRGTGGANEQYF
D: -; J: TRBJ2-5; size: few; V: TRBV7-3; DNA: TGTGCCAGCAGCTTAACGTCTGGGGGCGCGGAGACCCAGTACTTC; CDR3: CASSLTSGGAETQYF
D: -; J: TRBJ1-3; size: many; V: TRBV6-2/TRBV6-3; DNA: TGTGCCAGCAGTTCCGGACAGCGCGGAAACACCATATATTTT; CDR3: CASSSGQRGNTIYF
D: TRBD1; J: TRBJ2-7; size: -; V: TRBV7-7; DNA: TGTGCTAGCAGCCCGGGACAGGTTGGGTACGAGCAGTACTTC; CDR3: CASSPGQVGYEQYF
D: -; J: TRBJ1-1; size: many; V: TRBV7-9; DNA: TGTGCCAGCAGCTTAGGGGACGGAGAAGCTTTCTTT; CDR3: CASSLGDGEAFF
D: TRBD2; J: TRBJ2-3; size: many; V: TRBV5-1; DNA: TGCGCCAGCAGCTTTCCAGAAGACAGACTAGCGGGATGGAGGGATACGCAGTATTTT; CDR3: CASSFPEDRLAGWRDTQYF
D: -; J: TRBJ1-5; size: many; V: TRBV6-2/TRBV6-3; DNA: TGTGCCAGCAGCCCCTCGAGGGGGGCGAGCAATCAGCCCCAGCATTTT; CDR3: CASSPSRGASNQPQHF
D: -; J: TRBJ2-3; size: -; V: TRBV20-1; DNA: TGCAGTGCCCATAAGTACACAGATACGCAGTATTTT; CDR3: CSAHKYTDTQYF
D: TRBD1; J: TRBJ1-2; size: many; V: TRBV11-2; DNA: TGTGCCAGCAGCTTAGGAAGGACAGGGGATGGGAGCTATGGCTACACCTTC; CDR3: CASSLGRTGDGSYGYTF
D: -; J: TRBJ2-1; size: many; V: TRBV9; DNA: TGTGCCAGCAGCGTAGTAACAGCCTACAATGAGCAGTTCTTC; CDR3: CASSVVTAYNEQFF
D: -; J: TRBJ2-1; size: -; V: TRBV29-1; DNA: TGCAGCGTTGAGGTCGACTCGGGCTACAATGAGCAGTTCTTC; CDR3: CSVEVDSGYNEQFF
D: -; J: TRBJ2-1; size: -; V: TRBV10-3; DNA: TGTGCCATCAGTGAGGGGCAGGGCAGGGTTAGTGAGCAGTTCTTC; CDR3: CAISEGQGRVSEQFF
D: TRBD2; J: TRBJ2-5; size: many; V: TRBV20-1; DNA: TGCAGTGCCCTAGCGGGAGACCGAGAGTACTTC; CDR3: CSALAGDREYF
D: TRBD1; J: TRBJ1-1; size: many; V: TRBV7-2; DNA: TGTGCCAGCAGCCAGGACAGGACCAACACTGAAGCTTTCTTT; CDR3: CASSQDRTNTEAFF
D: TRBD1; J: TRBJ2-2; size: few; V: TRBV24-1; DNA: TGTGCCACCAAGGGACAGTCGAACACCGGGGAGCTGTTTTTT; CDR3: CATKGQSNTGELFF
D: -; J: TRBJ1-5; size: few; V: TRBV6-6; DNA: TGTGCCAGCAGCGACCGTTCGGGGCATCAGCCCCAGCATTTT; CDR3: CASSDRSGHQPQHF
D: TRBD1; J: TRBJ2-3; size: -; V: TRBV12-3/TRBV12-4; DNA: TGTGCCAGCACCATACGACAGGGGCTCACAGATACGCAGTATTTT; CDR3: CASTIRQGLTDTQYF
D: -; J: TRBJ1-5; size: -; V: TRBV4-1; DNA: TGCGCCAGCAGCCAAGAATGGACAGCCTATCAGCCCCAGCATTTT; CDR3: CASSQEWTAYQPQHF